This T cell receptor beta chain was captured in a study of beta chain features in type 1 diabetes (dated 2018 in TCRdb). Broadly, across the study: Patients and healthy donors did not differ in mean age, gender distribution, total cell number or subset yield. A total of 85 million to 140 million sorted cells were examined across all samples, and the number of cells per subset was strongly correlated with RNA yield. In the study, TCRB repertoires of sorted circulating CD4+ T cell subsets from recently diagnosed type 1 diabetes patients were compared with those of matched healthy donors. Regulatory and stem cell-like memory subsets were obtained from only 8 patients and about 8 healthy donors, while naive and central memory subsets were obtained from all 30 or so donors.

Beyond this particular receptor, the publication reports: PCR may preferentially amplify shorter templates, but because patient and control samples were amplified and corrected together, any resulting skew would affect both groups equally. Because small numbers of individuals were included in the HLA sub-analyses, any influence of HLA type on TCRB rearrangement was left unresolved. Patients with type 1 diabetes made fewer insertions and deleted more nucleotides at VDJ recombination sites, implying thymic rearrangement abnormalities. Sequencing cDNA rather than genomic DNA could over-represent highly expressing activated cells, although activation and CD3 levels did not differ between groups. The naive, central memory and regulatory TCRB repertoires appeared to resemble one another more closely among patients than among healthy donors. A moderate but significant shortening of TCRB CDR3 length was observed in type 1 diabetes patients in all four CD4+ subsets.

Its CDR3 holds 13 amino acids, cysteine through phenylalanine. The read is trimmed to its CDR3 DNA, 39 bases read in frame from base 1. The germline V gene sets CDR1 to SGHTA and CDR2 to FQGNSA. V is cut by 1 base and J by 9 bases, and the space between the germline ends is 10 bases. This clone was seen only a few times. It lacks a known antigen. Per-base quality was not reported, and no clone a single base away is much larger than it. A single peripheral blood draw of around 0.11 L on average was collected from each donor into heparinised tubes. Using a panel that included CD45RO, CCR7, CD25, CD127, CD95 and CD27, naive, central memory, regulatory and stem cell-like memory CD4+ T cells were sorted on a BD FACSAria II. Every sorted population had a purity above 95%. PBMCs were separated immediately by Lymphoprep density gradient centrifugation and were stained directly, without being cultured. To minimize batch effects, samples were stained and sorted in pairs, one healthy donor with one patient per experiment.

The High Capacity cDNA Reverse Transcription Kit was used to reverse transcribe all of the isolated RNA, meaning that expressed TCRB transcripts were what got sequenced. Deep immunoSEQ sequencing was applied to naive, central memory and regulatory T cell samples, giving an average of approximately 3.8 million total reads per sample. Sorted cells were lysed in RLT buffer and RNA was extracted with DNase-treated RNeasy Micro or Mini kits, depending on cell number. Each cell subset was processed on its own to prevent cross-contamination, while patient and healthy donor samples were processed together. Using the immunoSEQ multiplex PCR, TCRB sequences were amplified from cDNA into 87-bp fragments spanning the CDR3 region. Sequencing of the amplicons was done on the Illumina HiSeq platform. The authors' pipeline ran thus. Synthetic template baselines were used to correct PCR bias computationally, reads within Hamming distance 2 were collapsed together, and singletons that could not be merged were discarded. Reads were aligned against IMGT to assign V, D and J genes, CDR3 length and insertions or deletions at six rearrangement sites. Within each subset, clonotype counts were normalized to sorted cell number, and only after that were true diversity and Gini coefficients computed with the tcR R package. The overlap coefficient, calculated on TCRB nucleotide sequences, was used to measure repertoire sharing. Out-of-frame TCRB sequences from naive cells were analyzed as a proxy for the pre-selection repertoire. As stored in TCRdb, this immuneACCESS dataset retains in-frame rearrangements with V and J assigned. A fraction of the clones does not appear; measured against another copy, unresolved V genes explain less than half of the discrepancy, and the remainder lacks a known reason. The D gene and trimming were derived from the DNA, and the V and J assignments and clone size from that table. The sample table records about 330,000 clones; 11% of these occur just once. The top ten clonotypes cover 0.015% of the sample.

This receptor chain uses TRBV7-2 and TRBJ2-1; the D gene is perhaps TRBD2, on 5 matching bases. This receptor was identified in a woman aged 25 to 39 in good health. The sequenced sample consisted of naive CD4+ T cells from blood. In the paper's terms, the cell subset or site label means: true naive CD4+ T cells. This receptor carries the CDR3 CASSLGGRPEQFF. The bases read TGTGCCAGCAGCTTAGGCGGGCGGCCTGAGCAGTTCTTC.